The 31 T cell receptor beta chains below were found in one sample sequenced in a study of blood T cell repertoires in COVID-19 (dated by TCRdb to 2020 to 2022). Libraries were built with the immunoSEQ multiplex PCR assay. TCRdb retrieved this table from immuneACCESS and kept in-frame rearrangements only. Not all clones are present; in checked studies, unresolved V genes account for under half, and no reason is known for the remainder. The sample table shows almost 200,000 clones, and about 85% are seen once. 0.95% of the sample rests with the top ten. The source material was peripheral blood. These receptors all stem from a man in his 60s with COVID-19, enrolled during active disease.

The chain joins TRBV12-3 or TRBV12-4 to TRBJ2-1; a weak D match, TRBD2 (5 bases). The CDR3 is made up of 11 amino acids. Trimming took 10 bases from V and 9 from J, leaving 13 bases between them. The CDR3 here is CATSPGIEQFF. Written as DNA, the CDR3 is TGTGCCACTTCACCGGGAATTGAGCAGTTCTTC.

The V and J genes are TRBV3-1 (or the pseudogene TRBV3-2) and TRBJ1-1; D remains ambiguous. CDR1 and CDR2 (germline): LGHDT, YNNKEL (reference sequence). Trimming left V 0 bases short and J 1 base short, with 15 bases between. The CDR3 consists of 17 residues. The CDR3 protein is CASSQDRTGLGNTEAFF. The CDR3 bases are TGTGCCAGCAGCCAAGATCGAACTGGACTCGGGAACACTGAAGCTTTCTTT.

The chain links TRBV5-4 to TRBJ1-6, with a possible D match to TRBD1 (6 bases). The ends were cut back, 4 bases at V and 5 bases at J, with 7 bases in the middle. Germline V gives CDR1 SGHNT, CDR2 YYREEE (reference sequence). The CDR3 is made up of 13 amino acids. As DNA, the CDR3 is TGTGCCAGCAGCCGGGACAATAATTCACCCCTCCACTTT. Its protein is CASSRDNNSPLHF.

The chain recombines TRBV11-2 with TRBJ1-4; 9 positions agree with TRBD1. V trimming: 5 bases; J trimming: 8 bases; junction bases outside the gene matches: 9. Germline lookup yields CDR1 SGHAT and CDR2 FQNNGV. The CDR3 sequence is 15 residues long. In DNA, the CDR3 is TGTGCCAGCAGCCCCTACGGGACAGGGCGGGAAAAACTGTTTTTT. Amino acids: CASSPYGTGREKLFF. Looking up the rest from reference TRBV11-2 and TRBJ1-4 gives the full variable domain: EAGVAQSPRYKIIEKRQSVAFWCNPISGHATLYWYQQILGQGPKLLIQFQNNGVVDDSQLPKDRFSAERLKGVDSTLKIQPAKLEDSAVYLCASSPYGTGREKLFFGSGTQLSVL.

This chain uses TRBV7-9 with TRBJ1-4; perhaps TRBD1 as D (5 bases). The CDR3 totals 15 residues. The germline CDR1 and CDR2 sequences are SEHNR and FQNEAQ (reference sequence). Deletions cut 3 bases from V and 2 bases from J, with 10 bases between. The CDR3 loop reads CASSFSGGTNEKLFF. The CDR3 DNA reads as TGTGCCAGCAGCTTCTCTGGGGGGACTAATGAAAAACTGTTTTTT.

V gene TRBV6-2 or TRBV6-3 combines with J gene TRBJ2-7; weak D call: TRBD1 (5 bases). Deletions cut 4 bases from V and 0 bases from J, with 7 bases between. The germline V gene has CDR1 MNHEY and CDR2 SVGEGT. The length of the CDR3 is 13 residues. This CDR3 is CASSSDSSYEQYF. DNA for the CDR3: TGTGCCAGCAGTTCCGACAGCTCCTACGAGCAGTACTTC.

This chain links TRBV18 with TRBJ1-1; D not certain. Germline CDR1 and CDR2: KGHSH and LQKENI. The CDR3 has 14 residues. V was cut by 5 bases and J by 2 bases, with 12 bases left in between. The CDR3 here is CASSSFQDNTEAFF. The CDR3 nucleotides are TGTGCCAGCTCAAGCTTTCAGGATAACACTGAAGCTTTCTTT.

V usage is TRBV4-1 and J usage is TRBJ1-5, with D unclear. The CDR3 totals 17 residues. Germline CDR1 and CDR2: MGHRA and YSYEKL. V was pared by 0 bases and J by 5 bases, with 17 bases between. The DNA for the CDR3 is TGCGCCAGCAGCCAAGACTATGACCCGGGGAGGTATCAGCCCCAGCATTTT. This codes for CASSQDYDPGRYQPQHF.

The chain combines TRBV5-1 with TRBJ2-5; 9 bases line up with TRBD1. Per germline, CDR1 SGHRS and CDR2 YFSETQ. This CDR3 region has 15 residues. Trimming removed 8 bases from V and 4 bases from J; junction bases left unmatched: 12. The CDR3 DNA reads as TGCGCCAGTGGGAAGAGGACAGGGGTGGGAGAGACCCAGTACTTC. Its translation is CASGKRTGVGETQYF.

The J gene is TRBJ2-3, the V gene TRBV27, with D tentatively TRBD1 (5 bases). This CDR3 comprises 15 residues. Trimming stripped 4 bases from V and 1 base from J, with 12 bases between. Germline loops: CDR1 MNHEY, CDR2 SMNVEV (reference sequence). The CDR3 nucleotides are TGTGCCAGCAGTTGGGGTACAGGACGCACAGATACGCAGTATTTT. Encoded protein: CASSWGTGRTDTQYF.

This chain connects TRBV9 to TRBJ2-7; perhaps TRBD2 as D (6 bases). CDR1 and CDR2 (germline): SGDLS, YYNGEE. This CDR3 spans 16 amino acids. Trimming removed 4 bases from V and 4 bases from J, with 21 bases in between. The CDR3 DNA reads TGTGCCAGCAGCTCCATCCGGGAGACTCTGCCATACGAGCAGTACTTC. As protein: CASSSIRETLPYEQYF.

This chain links TRBV7-3 with TRBJ2-7; the match to TRBD2 covers 8 bases. Trimming at V came to 6 bases and at J to 1 base, leaving 8 bases not matched to a gene. The CDR3 extends over 15 amino acids. Germline-derived CDR1 and CDR2 are SGHTA and FQGTGA. CDR3 coding DNA: TGTGCCAGCAGTCAAGGCGGGGGGAGATCCTACGAGCAGTACTTC. Translating it yields CASSQGGGRSYEQYF.

The J gene is TRBJ2-7, the V gene TRBV7-2; 7 bases are a match to TRBD2. Trimming took 7 bases from V and 4 from J; bases not matched to a gene: 10. CDR3 length: 14 amino acids. CDR1 SGHTA and CDR2 FQGNSA come from the germline V gene. CDR3 sequence reads: CASTLGAGVYEQYF. The DNA of the CDR3 is TGTGCCAGCACCCTTGGGGCGGGAGTTTACGAGCAGTACTTC.

The chain is built from TRBV6-5 and TRBJ1-1; unclear D gene. This CDR3 has 14 residues. With 9 bases removed from V and 5 bases from J, the gap between germline ends came to 19 bases. Germline loops: CDR1 MNHEY, CDR2 SVGAGI. The CDR3 sequence: CASERGILRTEAFF. The CDR3 DNA sequence: TGTGCCAGTGAAAGAGGGATTTTAAGGACTGAAGCTTTCTTT.

This sequence joins TRBV4-1 and TRBJ2-1; 7 bases line up with TRBD1. CDR3 size: 16 residues. The germline V gene encodes CDR1 MGHRA and CDR2 YSYEKL. Trimming cost V 3 bases and J 2 bases; bases outside gene matches: 7. CDR3 sequence (DNA): TGCGCCAGCAGCCATGACAACAGGGGTCCCTACAATGAGCAGTTCTTC. This encodes CASSHDNRGPYNEQFF.

V and J are TRBV19 and TRBJ1-4, with 7 bases lining up with TRBD1. The CDR3 covers 15 residues. The V segment lost 5 bases and the J segment 0 bases; nucleotides outside the gene matches: 3. Germline V gene lookup returns CDR1 LNHDA and CDR2 SQIVND (reference sequence). CDR3 DNA: TGTGCCAGTAGTGCCCAGGGGGCAACTAATGAAAAACTGTTTTTT. Protein sequence: CASSAQGATNEKLFF. The entire variable domain, with the rest obtained from reference TRBV19 and TRBJ1-4, is as follows: DGGITQSPKYLFRKEGQNVTLSCEQNLNHDAMYWYRQDPGQGLRLIYYSQIVNDFQKGDIAEGYSVSREKKESFPLTVTSAQKNPTAFYLCASSAQGATNEKLFFGSGTQLSVL.

This chain links TRBV7-3 with TRBJ2-1; D is unresolved. CDR1 is SGHTA and CDR2 is FQGTGA in the germline V gene. Between the trimmed V and J ends, which lost 8 bases and 4 bases, there was a span of 9 bases. The CDR3 length is 12 residues. The CDR3 reads CASAAEYNEQFF. The CDR3 nucleotides are TGTGCCAGCGCGGCCGAATACAATGAGCAGTTCTTC. The full variable domain, rest sourced from reference TRBV7-3 and TRBJ2-1, is GAGVSQTPSNKVTEKGKYVELRCDPISGHTALYWYRQSLGQGPEFLIYFQGTGAADDSGLPNDRFFAVRPEGSVSTLKIQRTERGDSAVYLCASAAEYNEQFFGPGTRLTVL.

The chain joins TRBV28 to TRBJ1-3, with D perhaps TRBD1 (5 bases). Trimming cost V 4 bases and J 2 bases, with 9 bases left between them. The CDR3 length is 14 residues. The germline V gene encodes CDR1 MDHEN and CDR2 SYDVKM. Written as DNA, the CDR3 is TGTGCCAGCAGTTCACGGGGGGCTGGAAACACCATATATTTT. The encoded protein is CASSSRGAGNTIYF.

V is TRBV5-1 and J is TRBJ2-2, with TRBD1 matching over 10 bases. The CDR3 sequence is 15 residues long. Trimming at V came to 4 bases and at J to 6 bases, leaving 6 bases not matched to a gene. Germline V lookup: CDR1 SGHRS, CDR2 YFSETQ. CDR3 in amino acids: CASSDGTGVAGELFF. As DNA, the CDR3 is TGCGCCAGCAGCGACGGGACAGGGGTCGCCGGGGAGCTGTTTTTT. The complete variable domain, with remaining parts taken from reference TRBV5-1 and TRBJ2-2, reads KAGVTQTPRYLIKTRGQQVTLSCSPISGHRSVSWYQQTPGQGLQFLFEYFSETQRNKGNFPGRFSGRQFSNSRSEMNVSTLELGDSALYLCASSDGTGVAGELFFGEGSRLTVL.

V gene TRBV5-4 combines with J gene TRBJ2-3; TRBD1 agrees at 7 bases. Germline V gene data show CDR1 as SGHNT and CDR2 as YYREEE (reference sequence). V shed 1 base and J 1 base; nucleotides not matched to a gene: 6. The CDR3 loop spans 16 amino acids. CDR3 coding DNA: TGTGCCAGCAGCTTGATAGGGGGCTCGGGCACAGATACGCAGTATTTT. Its protein product is CASSLIGGSGTDTQYF. Looking up the rest from reference TRBV5-4 and TRBJ2-3 gives the full variable domain: ETGVTQSPTHLIKTRGQQVTLRCSSQSGHNTVSWYQQALGQGPQFIFQYYREEENGRGNFPPRFSGLQFPNYSSELNVNALELDDSALYLCASSLIGGSGTDTQYFGPGTRLTVL.

The chain links TRBV28 to TRBJ2-7; 8 nucleotides align to TRBD2. Per germline, CDR1 MDHEN and CDR2 SYDVKM. J lost 5 bases, V lost 6 bases, and 18 bases had no gene match. This CDR3 is built from 17 residues. CDR3 bases: TGTGCCAGCAGCACCCTTAGGCGCGGGGGGTCAGGAAACGAGCAGTACTTC. Translation gives CASSTLRRGGSGNEQYF.

The gene calls are TRBV7-2 and TRBJ1-5, with 9 bases matching TRBD1. The CDR3 totals 17 residues. Per the germline V gene, CDR1 is SGHTA and CDR2 is FQGNSA. The trim removed 6 bases at V and 1 base at J, leaving 10 bases unmatched. CDR3: CASSLYRTGVSNQPQHF. The CDR3 DNA reads TGTGCCAGCAGTCTCTATAGGACAGGGGTAAGCAATCAGCCCCAGCATTTT. The full variable domain, in which reference TRBV7-2 and TRBJ1-5 provide the parts outside the CDR3, is GAGVSQSPSNKVTEKGKDVELRCDPISGHTALYWYRQSLGQGLEFLIYFQGNSAPDKSGLPSDRFSAERTGGSVSTLTIQRTQQEDSAVYLCASSLYRTGVSNQPQHFGDGTRLSIL.

This sequence joins TRBV3-1 (or the pseudogene TRBV3-2) and TRBJ2-1, with D possibly TRBD1 on 5 matching bases. CDR1 and CDR2 from the germline V gene are LGHDT and YNNKEL (reference sequence). V was shortened by 1 base and J by 0 bases, with 10 bases between the two germline ends. The CDR3 is made up of 16 amino acids. CDR3 nucleotide sequence: TGTGCCAGCAGCCAAGCTACAGGCGGCTCCTACAATGAGCAGTTCTTC. As protein: CASSQATGGSYNEQFF.

The gene calls are TRBV6-5 and TRBJ1-1; D is possibly TRBD1 (5 bases). The CDR3 spans 11 residues. The V end lost 6 bases, the J end lost 5 bases, and 7 bases lay between the germline ends. Germline values: CDR1 MNHEY, CDR2 SVGAGI. CDR3 bases: TGTGCCAGCAGGGGGGGGACTGAAGCTTTCTTT. Translation: CASRGGTEAFF.

The rearrangement uses TRBV12-3 or TRBV12-4 and TRBJ2-7, with D possibly matching TRBD2 (6 bases). V lost 5 bases to trimming and J lost 6 bases, with 8 bases between them. The CDR3 sequence is 11 residues long. CDR3 sequence: CASSASVEQYF. For the CDR3, the DNA is TGTGCCAGCAGTGCTAGCGTCGAGCAGTACTTC.

The gene calls are TRBV19 and TRBJ1-6, with D possibly TRBD1 on 6 matching bases. Germline V gives CDR1 LNHDA, CDR2 SQIVND (reference sequence). The CDR3 extends over 12 amino acids. V lost 4 bases and J lost 13, with 11 bases in between. In nucleotides, the CDR3 is TGTGCCAGTAGTACAACAGGGATTCCCCTCCACTTT. This encodes CASSTTGIPLHF.

This chain links TRBV3-1 (or the pseudogene TRBV3-2) with TRBJ2-1, with D possibly TRBD1 on 6 matching bases. Germline CDR1 reads LGHDT; CDR2 reads YNNKEL (reference sequence). The CDR3 has 12 residues. Between the trimmed V and J ends, which lost 8 bases and 8 bases, there was a span of 13 bases. The DNA for the CDR3 is TGTGCCAGCGGGCGGACAGCCTATGAGCAGTTCTTC. Its protein product is CASGRTAYEQFF.

This chain connects TRBV9 to TRBJ1-3; no firm D call. Trimming pared 5 bases from V and 2 bases from J, leaving 8 bases between. Germline V CDR1 and CDR2: SGDLS, YYNGEE. This CDR3 has 13 residues. In DNA, the CDR3 is TGTGCCAGCAGTAACGGGGCTGGAAACACCATATATTTT. Protein sequence: CASSNGAGNTIYF.

This clone showed up just a few times. Here the CDR3 reads CASSTGSGNTIYF. The CDR3 DNA sequence: TGTGCCAGCAGTACAGGGTCTGGAAACACCATATATTTT. V is TRBV12-3 or TRBV12-4 and J is TRBJ1-3; possible D gene TRBD1, 6 bases. V lost 5 bases and J 1 base, leaving 6 bases between the germline ends. The CDR3 sequence is 13 residues long.

The genes are TRBV19 and TRBJ2-7, with 11 positions matching TRBD2. With V trimmed by 5 bases and J by 5 bases, 8 bases remained unmatched. The CDR3 has 15 residues. Germline V CDR1 and CDR2: LNHDA, SQIVND (reference sequence). This CDR3 reads CASSPRLAGSNEQYF. Here the CDR3 DNA reads TGTGCCAGTAGTCCTCGACTAGCGGGATCGAACGAGCAGTACTTC.

This chain connects TRBV20-1 to TRBJ2-1; 7 bases align to TRBD2. CDR1 and CDR2 from the germline V gene are DFQATT and SNEGSKA (reference sequence). V trimming: 3 bases; J trimming: 15 bases; junction bases outside the gene matches: 8. The CDR3 is made up of 11 amino acids. The CDR3, as DNA: TGCAGTGCTAGCTTTGGCGGGAGAATGTTCTTC. Protein sequence: CSASFGGRMFF.